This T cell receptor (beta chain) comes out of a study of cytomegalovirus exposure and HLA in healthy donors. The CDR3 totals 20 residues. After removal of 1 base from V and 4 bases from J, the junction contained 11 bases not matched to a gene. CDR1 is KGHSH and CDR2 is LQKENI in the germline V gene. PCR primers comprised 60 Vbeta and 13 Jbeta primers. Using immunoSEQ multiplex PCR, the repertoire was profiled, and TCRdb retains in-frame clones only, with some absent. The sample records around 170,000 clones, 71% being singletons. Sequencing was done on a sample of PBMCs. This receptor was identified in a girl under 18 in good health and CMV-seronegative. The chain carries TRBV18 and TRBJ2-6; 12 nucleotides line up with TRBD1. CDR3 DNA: TGTGCCAGCTCACCACAGGGGACAGGGGGCCTAGGGAGCGGGGCCAACGTCCTGACTTTC. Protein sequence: CASSPQGTGGLGSGANVLTF.